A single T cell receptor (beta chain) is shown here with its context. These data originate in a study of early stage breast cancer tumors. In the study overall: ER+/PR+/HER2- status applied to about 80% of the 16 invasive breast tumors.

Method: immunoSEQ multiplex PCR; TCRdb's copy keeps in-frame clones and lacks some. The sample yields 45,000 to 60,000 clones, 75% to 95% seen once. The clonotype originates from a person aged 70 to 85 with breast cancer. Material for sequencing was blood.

CDR3 DNA sequence: TGTGCCAGTAGTAGTACGGGAGGGCCCTACGAGCAGTACTTC. This sequence encodes CASSSTGGPYEQYF. The rearrangement joins TRBV19 to TRBJ2-7, with 8 bases fitting TRBD2. This CDR3 comprises 14 residues. Trimming took 4 bases from V and 2 from J; bases not matched to a gene: 4. The germline CDR1 and CDR2 sequences are LNHDA and SQIVND (reference sequence).